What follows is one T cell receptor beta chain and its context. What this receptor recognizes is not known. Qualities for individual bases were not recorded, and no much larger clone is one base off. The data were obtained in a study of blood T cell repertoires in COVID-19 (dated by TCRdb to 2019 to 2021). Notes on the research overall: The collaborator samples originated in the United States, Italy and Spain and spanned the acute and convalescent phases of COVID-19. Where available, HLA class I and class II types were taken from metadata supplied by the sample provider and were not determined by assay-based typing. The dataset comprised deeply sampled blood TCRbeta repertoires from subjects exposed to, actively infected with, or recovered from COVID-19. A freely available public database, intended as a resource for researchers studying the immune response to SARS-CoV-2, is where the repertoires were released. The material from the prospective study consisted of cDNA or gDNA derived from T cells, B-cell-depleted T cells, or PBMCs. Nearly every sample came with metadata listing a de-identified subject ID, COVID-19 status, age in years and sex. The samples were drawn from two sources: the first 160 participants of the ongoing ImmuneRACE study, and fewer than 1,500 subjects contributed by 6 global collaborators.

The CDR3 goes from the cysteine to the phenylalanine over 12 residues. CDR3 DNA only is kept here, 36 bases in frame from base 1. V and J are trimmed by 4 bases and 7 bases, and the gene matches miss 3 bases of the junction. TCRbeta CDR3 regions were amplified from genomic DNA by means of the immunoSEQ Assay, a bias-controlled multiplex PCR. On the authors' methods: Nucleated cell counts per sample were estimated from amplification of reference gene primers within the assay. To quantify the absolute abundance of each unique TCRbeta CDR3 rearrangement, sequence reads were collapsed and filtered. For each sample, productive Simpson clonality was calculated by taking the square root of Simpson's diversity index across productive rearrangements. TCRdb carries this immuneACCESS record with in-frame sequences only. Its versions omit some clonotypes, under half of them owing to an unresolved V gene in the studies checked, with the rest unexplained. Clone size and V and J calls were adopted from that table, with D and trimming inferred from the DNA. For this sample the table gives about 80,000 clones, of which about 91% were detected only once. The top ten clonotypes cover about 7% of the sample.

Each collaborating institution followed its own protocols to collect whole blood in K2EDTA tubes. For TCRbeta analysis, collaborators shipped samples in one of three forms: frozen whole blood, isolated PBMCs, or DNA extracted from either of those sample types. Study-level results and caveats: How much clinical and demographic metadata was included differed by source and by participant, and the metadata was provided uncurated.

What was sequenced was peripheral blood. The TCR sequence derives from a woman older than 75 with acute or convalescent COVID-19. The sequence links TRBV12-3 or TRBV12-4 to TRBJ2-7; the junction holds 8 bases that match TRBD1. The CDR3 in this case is CASSSGGWEQYF. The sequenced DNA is TGTGCCAGCAGTTCAGGGGGCTGGGAGCAGTACTTC.